This TCR beta chain was retrieved from a study of blood T cell repertoires in COVID-19. The overall study: Sources were T cells, B-cell-depleted T cells, or PBMCs; the material itself was cDNA or gDNA.

CDR3 size: 15 residues. Germline lookup yields CDR1 SEHNR and CDR2 FQNEAQ (reference sequence). Trimming took 1 base from V and 3 from J, leaving 12 bases between them. TCRdb's table, derived via immunoSEQ multiplex PCR, lists solely in-frame clones and lacks some. The repertoire has hundreds of thousands of clones, 80% to 90% of them found once; the top ten carry around 6%. This sequence was found in a woman aged 45-65 years with COVID-19, enrolled during active disease. Sequencing input: peripheral blood. The chain joins TRBV7-9 to TRBJ1-2; D perhaps matches TRBD1 (5 bases). CDR3: CASSLDAGKHYGYTF. The DNA of the CDR3 is TGTGCCAGCAGCTTAGACGCAGGGAAACACTATGGCTACACCTTC.